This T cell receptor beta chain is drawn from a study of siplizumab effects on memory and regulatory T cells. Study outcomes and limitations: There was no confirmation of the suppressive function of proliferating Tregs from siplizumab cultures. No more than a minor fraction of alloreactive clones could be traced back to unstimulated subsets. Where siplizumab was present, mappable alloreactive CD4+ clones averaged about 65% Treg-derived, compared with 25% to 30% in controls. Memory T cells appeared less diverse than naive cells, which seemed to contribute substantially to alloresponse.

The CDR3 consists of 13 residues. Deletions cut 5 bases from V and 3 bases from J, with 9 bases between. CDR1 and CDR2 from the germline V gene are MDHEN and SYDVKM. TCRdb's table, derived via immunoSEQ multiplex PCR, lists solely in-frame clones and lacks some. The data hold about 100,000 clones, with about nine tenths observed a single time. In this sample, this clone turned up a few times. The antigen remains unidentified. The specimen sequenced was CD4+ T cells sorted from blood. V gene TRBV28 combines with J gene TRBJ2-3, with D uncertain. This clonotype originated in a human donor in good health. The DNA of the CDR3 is TGTGCCAGCAGTCCGTATTTGACAGATACGCAGTATTTT. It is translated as CASSPYLTDTQYF.